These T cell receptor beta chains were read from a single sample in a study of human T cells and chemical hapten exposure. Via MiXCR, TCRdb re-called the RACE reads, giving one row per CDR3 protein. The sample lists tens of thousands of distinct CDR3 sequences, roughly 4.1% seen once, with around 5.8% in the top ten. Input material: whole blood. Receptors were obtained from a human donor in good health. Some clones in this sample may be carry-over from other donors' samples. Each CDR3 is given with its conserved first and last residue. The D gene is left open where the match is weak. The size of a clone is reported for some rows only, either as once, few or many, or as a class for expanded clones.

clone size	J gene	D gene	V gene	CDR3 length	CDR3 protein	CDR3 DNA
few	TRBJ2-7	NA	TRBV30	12	CAWTGALDEQYF	TGTGCCTGGACTGGTGCGCTGGACGAGCAGTACTTC
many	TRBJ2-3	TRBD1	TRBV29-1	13	CSVGDRGRDTQYF	TGCAGCGTTGGGGACAGGGGGCGAGATACGCAGTATTTT
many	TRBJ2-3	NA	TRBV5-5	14	CASSRAPSTDTQYF	TGTGCCAGCAGCCGAGCCCCTAGCACAGATACGCAGTATTTT
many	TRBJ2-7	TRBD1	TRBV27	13	CASSLTWDREQYF	TGTGCCAGCAGTTTAACATGGGACAGGGAGCAGTACTTC
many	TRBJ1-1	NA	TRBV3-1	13	CASSPLRGTEAFF	TGTGCCAGCAGCCCCTTAAGGGGCACTGAAGCTTTCTTT
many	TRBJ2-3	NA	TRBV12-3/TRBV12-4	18	CASHRGVVSVRGADTQYF	TGTGCCAGCCATCGGGGTGTAGTGTCGGTACGGGGCGCAGATACGCAGTATTTT
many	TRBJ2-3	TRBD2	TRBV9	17	CASSATRTSGRTDTQYF	TGTGCCAGCAGCGCAACTCGGACTAGCGGGAGAACAGATACGCAGTATTTT
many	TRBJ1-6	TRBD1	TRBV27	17	CASTFKGQPFGNSPLHF	TGTGCCAGCACCTTCAAGGGACAGCCTTTCGGGAATTCACCCCTCCACTTT
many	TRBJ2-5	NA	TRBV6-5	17	CASSYTPPAGLQETQYF	TGTGCCAGCAGTTACACACCCCCGGCAGGTCTCCAAGAGACCCAGTACTTC
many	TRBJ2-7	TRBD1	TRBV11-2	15	CASSARDRVPYEQYF	TGTGCCAGCAGCGCGAGGGACAGGGTCCCCTACGAGCAGTACTTC
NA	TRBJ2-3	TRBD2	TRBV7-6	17	CASSSPGLALRTDTQYF	TGTGCCAGCAGCTCCCCCGGACTAGCTTTGAGAACAGATACGCAGTATTTT
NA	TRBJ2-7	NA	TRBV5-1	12	CASRFPGYEQYF	TGCGCCAGCAGGTTCCCGGGTTACGAGCAGTACTTC
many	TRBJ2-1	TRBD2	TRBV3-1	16	CASVIGASGLYNEQFF	TGTGCCAGCGTTATAGGGGCTAGCGGACTCTACAATGAGCAGTTCTTC
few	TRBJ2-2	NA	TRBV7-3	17	CASSAPSGVRGTGELFF	TGTGCCAGCAGCGCACCTTCAGGAGTAAGAGGAACCGGGGAGCTGTTTTTT
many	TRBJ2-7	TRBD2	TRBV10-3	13	CAISGGTSVEQYF	TGTGCCATCAGTGGCGGGACTAGCGTTGAGCAGTACTTC
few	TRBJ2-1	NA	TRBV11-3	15	CASSLVGEPYNEQFF	TGTGCCAGCAGCTTAGTGGGGGAGCCCTACAATGAGCAGTTCTTC
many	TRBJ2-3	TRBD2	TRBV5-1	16	CASSRYLAGGTDTQYF	TGCGCCAGCAGCCGATATCTAGCGGGGGGCACAGATACGCAGTATTTT
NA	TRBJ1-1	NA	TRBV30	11	CAGGRDREAFF	TGTGCCGGAGGACGGGACCGTGAAGCTTTCTTT
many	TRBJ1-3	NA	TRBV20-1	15	CSARALLGSGNTIYF	TGCAGTGCTAGAGCCCTTTTGGGCTCTGGAAACACCATATATTTT
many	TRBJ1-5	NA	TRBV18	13	CASSQGRNQPQHF	TGTGCCAGCTCACAGGGGAGGAATCAGCCCCAGCATTTT
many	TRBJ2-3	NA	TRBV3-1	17	CASSQRDQAWITDTQYF	TGTGCCAGCAGCCAACGGGACCAAGCCTGGATCACCGATACGCAGTATTTT
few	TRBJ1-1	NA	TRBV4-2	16	CASSPGTASMNTEAFF	TGTGCCAGCAGCCCCGGGACGGCTTCTATGAACACTGAAGCTTTCTTT
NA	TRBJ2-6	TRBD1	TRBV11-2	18	CASSPRDRGTSGANVLTF	TGTGCCAGCAGCCCCCGGGACAGGGGGACCTCTGGGGCCAACGTCCTGACTTTC
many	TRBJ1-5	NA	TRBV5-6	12	CASSYGSQPQHF	TGTGCCAGCAGCTACGGTAGCCAGCCCCAGCATTTT
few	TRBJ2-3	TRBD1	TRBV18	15	CASSPGTASTDTQYF	TGTGCCAGCTCACCTGGGACAGCTAGCACAGATACGCAGTATTTT
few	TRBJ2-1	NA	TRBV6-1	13	CASTGSGRNEQFF	TGTGCCAGCACTGGATCGGGGAGAAATGAGCAGTTCTTC
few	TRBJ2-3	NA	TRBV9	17	CASSVSRSGGSTDTQYF	TGTGCCAGCAGCGTCAGTAGGAGCGGAGGATCGACAGATACGCAGTATTTT
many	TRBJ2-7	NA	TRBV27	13	CASSLSVLGEQYF	TGTGCCAGCAGTTTATCGGTTCTGGGCGAGCAGTACTTC
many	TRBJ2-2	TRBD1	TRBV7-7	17	CASSLEGGRADTGELFF	TGTGCTAGCAGCTTAGAAGGGGGCAGGGCCGACACCGGGGAGCTGTTTTTT
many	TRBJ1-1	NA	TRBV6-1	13	CAIEVGENTEAFF	TGTGCCATCGAGGTGGGGGAGAACACTGAAGCTTTCTTT
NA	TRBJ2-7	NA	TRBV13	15	CASSLGGGSLSEQYF	TGTGCCAGCAGCTTAGGTGGCGGCAGTCTCTCCGAGCAGTACTTC
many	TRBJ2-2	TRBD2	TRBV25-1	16	CASRTGTSGSAGELFF	TGTGCCAGCAGGACGGGGACTAGCGGGAGTGCCGGGGAGCTGTTTTTT
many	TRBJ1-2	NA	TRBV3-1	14	CASSQNSQGYGYTF	TGTGCCAGCAGCCAAAACTCCCAGGGCTATGGCTACACCTTC
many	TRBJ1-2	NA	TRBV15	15	CATSRDKSSTYGYTF	TGTGCCACCAGCAGAGATAAGAGTTCTACCTATGGCTACACCTTC
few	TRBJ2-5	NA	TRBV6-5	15	CASNSLRAAQETQYF	TGTGCCAGCAACTCACTGAGGGCAGCCCAAGAGACCCAGTACTTC
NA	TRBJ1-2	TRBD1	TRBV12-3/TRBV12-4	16	CASTKGTGESNYGYTF	TGTGCCAGCACCAAAGGGACAGGGGAGTCAAACTATGGCTACACCTTC
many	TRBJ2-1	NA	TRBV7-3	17	CASSSLQRAGSYNEQFF	TGTGCCAGCAGCTCTCTCCAGCGGGCGGGCTCCTACAATGAGCAGTTCTTC
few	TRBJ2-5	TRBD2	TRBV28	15	CASSLSGLREGTQYF	TGTGCCAGCAGTTTATCAGGTTTGCGGGAGGGGACCCAGTACTTC
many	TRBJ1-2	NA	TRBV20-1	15	CSARARGYSNYGYTF	TGCAGTGCTAGAGCTCGGGGTTATTCTAACTATGGCTACACCTTC
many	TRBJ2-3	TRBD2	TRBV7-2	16	CASSSGLAGAGDTQYF	TGTGCCAGCAGCTCTGGACTAGCGGGAGCTGGAGATACGCAGTATTTT
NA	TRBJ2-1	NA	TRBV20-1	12	CSAHGGVNEQFF	TGCAGTGCTCATGGGGGAGTCAATGAGCAGTTCTTC
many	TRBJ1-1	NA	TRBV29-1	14	CSVSMGRTNTEAFF	TGCAGCGTTTCAATGGGACGGACGAACACTGAAGCTTTCTTT
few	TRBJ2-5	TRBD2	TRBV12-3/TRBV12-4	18	CASSFPMVAGGKQETQYF	TGTGCCAGCAGTTTCCCGATGGTAGCGGGAGGGAAACAAGAGACCCAGTACTTC
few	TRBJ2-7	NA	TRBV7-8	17	CASSLEGRVRSSYEQYF	TGTGCCAGCAGCTTAGAGGGCAGGGTTAGGAGCTCCTACGAGCAGTACTTC
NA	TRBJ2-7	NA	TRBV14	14	CASSRGWGPYEQYF	TGTGCCAGCAGCCGAGGGTGGGGCCCCTACGAGCAGTACTTC
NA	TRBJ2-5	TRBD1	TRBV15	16	CATSRGRQGFKETQYF	TGTGCCACCAGCAGGGGACGACAGGGTTTTAAAGAGACCCAGTACTTC
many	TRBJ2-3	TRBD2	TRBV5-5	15	CASSQTSGNADTQYF	TGTGCCAGCAGTCAGACTAGCGGGAACGCAGATACGCAGTATTTT
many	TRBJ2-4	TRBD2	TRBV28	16	CASSFPGLAGVIIQYF	TGTGCCAGCAGTTTCCCCGGACTAGCGGGAGTGATCATTCAGTACTTC